These T cell receptor beta chains were read from a single sample in a study of blood T cell repertoires in COVID-19. Assay used: immunoSEQ multiplex PCR; TCRdb lists only in-frame clones, some missing. The sample lists some 340,000 clones, over 75% seen once, with roughly 5.3% in the top ten. Sequenced material: PBMCs or T cells enriched from blood (not recorded which). The receptors derive from a woman aged 30 to 39 who had recovered from COVID-19. Each CDR3 is given with its conserved first and last residue. The D gene is left open where the match is weak. Rows may omit the clone size; those that give it use once, few, many or a size class.

TRBJ1-1	.	.	TRBV19	TGTGCCAGTAGTTTCTTTCCCACAGGGCCGGGCACTGAAGCTTTCTTT	CASSFFPTGPGTEAFF
TRBJ1-6	.	.	TRBV2	TGTGCCAGCAGCCCCCGGGGCCGGGAGGGTAGTGGTTCACCCCTCCACTTT	CASSPRGREGSGSPLHF
TRBJ2-2	few	TRBD2	TRBV7-6	TGTGCCAGCAGCTTAGACCGGGGGGCCGGGGAGCTGTTTTTT	CASSLDRGAGELFF
TRBJ1-2	few	TRBD1	TRBV5-5	TGTGCCAGCAGCTTGGTTAGGGACAGATCGACGGGCTACACCTTC	CASSLVRDRSTGYTF
TRBJ2-7	.	TRBD2	TRBV29-1	TGCAGCGTGGAGCTAGCGGGGGGCTTTTCCTACGAGCAGTACTTC	CSVELAGGFSYEQYF
TRBJ1-6	.	TRBD1	TRBV19	TGTGCCAGTAGTCTTTATCGCACAGGGGGGGATTCACCCCTCCACTTT	CASSLYRTGGDSPLHF
TRBJ2-7	.	.	TRBV19	TGTGCCAGCGACCAGGGTAAATACGAGCAGTACTTC	CASDQGKYEQYF
TRBJ2-1	.	TRBD1	TRBV27	TGTGCCAGCAGATGGACCCAATACGGGACAGGTAACAATGAGCAGTTCTTC	CASRWTQYGTGNNEQFF
TRBJ1-2	.	.	TRBV5-6	TGTGCCAGCAGCTTGGCCAGGGTCCGACTGCGTCAGGGCTATGGCTACACCTTC	CASSLARVRLRQGYGYTF
TRBJ1-2	once	.	TRBV5-4	TGTGCCAGCAGCGGCGGACAGACAAACAACTATGGCTACACCTTC	CASSGGQTNNYGYTF
TRBJ1-2	few	.	TRBV3-1/TRBV3-2	TGTGCCAGCAGCCAAAAAGCCCTTCTCACCTTC	CASSQKALLTF
TRBJ2-3	.	TRBD2	TRBV2	TGTGCCAGCTCCCCTAGCGGGGGTACAGATACGCAGTATTTT	CASSPSGGTDTQYF
TRBJ1-2	.	TRBD1	TRBV16	TGTGCCAGCAGTCGAGACAGGGAACCTGCTAACTATGGCTACACCTTC	CASSRDREPANYGYTF
TRBJ2-7	once	.	TRBV28	TGTGCCAGCAGTTCCCCAGCCTACGAGCAGTACTTC	CASSSPAYEQYF
TRBJ1-1	.	.	TRBV5-4	TGTGCCAGCAGTAGGGGGGGCCTGAACACTGAAGCTTTCTTT	CASSRGGLNTEAFF
TRBJ2-3	.	.	TRBV6-5	TGTGCCAGCAGTCCCTCTCGGGAGCGGCATACGCAGTATTTT	CASSPSRERHTQYF
TRBJ1-5	.	.	TRBV6-6	TGTGCCAGCAGCCACACAGGAGTGGCTCAGCCCCAGCATTTT	CASSHTGVAQPQHF
TRBJ2-5	.	TRBD1	TRBV5-4	TGTGCCAGCAGCCCGACAGGGGGCCAGGAGACCCAGTACTTC	CASSPTGGQETQYF
TRBJ1-5	few	.	TRBV5-1	TGCGCCAGCAGCTTGGACGGTAGCAATCAGCCCCAGCATTTT	CASSLDGSNQPQHF
TRBJ2-3	.	TRBD2	TRBV15	TGTGCCACCAGCCCAGGGGGGCTAGCGGGGTCAGATACGCAGTATTTT	CATSPGGLAGSDTQYF
TRBJ1-2	.	.	TRBV2	TGTGCCAGCAGTGGGAGTCGGGGGGGATATGGCTACACCTTC	CASSGSRGGYGYTF
TRBJ1-6	.	.	TRBV7-9	TGTGCCAGCAGCCCCAAGCTCGGGGTACAGCGCCACTCACCCCTCCACTTT	CASSPKLGVQRHSPLHF
TRBJ1-1	.	.	TRBV4-2	TGTGCCAGCAGCCAAGTGTATCCAGGGAGGACTGAAGCTTTCTTT	CASSQVYPGRTEAFF
TRBJ1-2	.	.	TRBV5-5	TGTGCCAGCAGAGGAACCGGGGATAACTATGGCTACACCTTC	CASRGTGDNYGYTF
TRBJ1-2	once	.	TRBV14	TGTGCCAGCAGCTTGACAGCTAACTATGGCTACACCTTC	CASSLTANYGYTF
TRBJ1-1	.	TRBD1	TRBV4-2	TGTGCCAGCAGCCAAGAGGTAACAGGGGAAACTGAAGCTTTCTTT	CASSQEVTGETEAFF
TRBJ2-1	.	.	TRBV30	TGTGCCTGGAACCGAGGGGGGGGTCCCTCTGAGCAGTTCTTC	CAWNRGGGPSEQFF
TRBJ2-3	once	.	TRBV10-3	TGTGCCATCAGTGGCGACCGGGGCACAGATACGCAGTATTTT	CAISGDRGTDTQYF
TRBJ1-3	.	.	TRBV28	TGTGCCAGCAGTTTATATACTGGAAACACCATATATTTT	CASSLYTGNTIYF
TRBJ2-3	.	.	TRBV20-1	TGCAGTGCTAGTAAGGGCGGGGAGGGGGAAGATACGCAGTATTTT	CSASKGGEGEDTQYF
TRBJ1-5	once	.	TRBV7-6	TGTGCCAGCAGCTTAAGCGGTCAGGGCAATCAGCCCCAGCATTTT	CASSLSGQGNQPQHF
TRBJ2-1	once	.	TRBV18	TGTGCCAGCTCACCCTATGCGGGGAGCTCCTACAATGAGCAGTTCTTC	CASSPYAGSSYNEQFF
TRBJ2-2	.	.	TRBV7-8	TGTGCCAGCAGCTTATTGCGGGAAACCGGGGAGCTGTTTTTT	CASSLLRETGELFF
TRBJ2-1	.	TRBD2	TRBV10-2	TGCGCCAGCTTAGCGGGGGGGCGCTACAATGAGCAGTTCTTC	CASLAGGRYNEQFF
TRBJ1-2	.	.	TRBV5-1	TGCGCCAGCAGCTTGGCGGGAAAAATTAACTATGGCTACACCTTC	CASSLAGKINYGYTF
TRBJ2-1	.	TRBD1	TRBV5-1	TGCGCCAGCAGCTCACCGACAGGGTCGGGGTTGAACAATGAGCAGTTCTTC	CASSSPTGSGLNNEQFF
TRBJ2-3	.	.	TRBV4-1	TGCGCCAGCAGCCAAGATGGAGGAGGTAGTGGATCAGATACGCAGTATTTT	CASSQDGGGSGSDTQYF
TRBJ1-2	.	TRBD1	TRBV6-5	TGTGCCAGCAGCCCGGGACAGAAAAACTATGGCTACACCTTC	CASSPGQKNYGYTF
TRBJ1-2	.	TRBD1	TRBV24-1	TGTGCCACCAGTGGCACAGGGGCCTACCACTATGGCTACACCTTC	CATSGTGAYHYGYTF
TRBJ2-2	once	TRBD2	TRBV5-4	TGTGCCAGCAGCCGGGGGGGCCCCGGGGAGCTGTTTTTT	CASSRGGPGELFF
TRBJ1-2	.	.	TRBV29-1	TGCAGCGTTGTGGGCAGCTATGGCTACACCTTC	CSVVGSYGYTF
TRBJ1-3	.	.	TRBV6-2/TRBV6-3	TGTGCCAGCAGTTACTTTGGAGGGAGATCCGGAAACACCATATATTTT	CASSYFGGRSGNTIYF
TRBJ1-4	.	.	TRBV4-1	TGCGCCAGCAGCGCACTCACAGGAAATGAAAAACTGTTTTTT	CASSALTGNEKLFF
TRBJ1-1	.	.	TRBV6-5	TGTGCCAGCAGTTACGTGGCTCGTTGGCAAGAAGCTTTCTTT	CASSYVARWQEAFF
TRBJ1-4	.	TRBD1	TRBV28	TGTGCCAGCAGTTCTCAGACAGGGGGCTCTGAAAAACTGTTTTTT	CASSSQTGGSEKLFF
TRBJ1-2	.	TRBD1	TRBV5-4	TGTGCCAGCAGCCAAACAGGGGGCAGGGGCTACACCTTC	CASSQTGGRGYTF
TRBJ2-1	.	.	TRBV19	TGTGCCAGTAGTATAGACCCCGACACAACAGCCTTCTTC	CASSIDPDTTAFF
TRBJ2-1	.	.	TRBV7-9	TGTGCCAGCAGCTTAGCCCGTATCGCTAGCAGGTACAATGAGCAGTTCTTC	CASSLARIASRYNEQFF
TRBJ2-2	.	.	TRBV5-1	TGCGCCAGCAGCGTGGCTAGCCGGAACACCGGGGAGCTGTTTTTT	CASSVASRNTGELFF
TRBJ1-6	.	.	TRBV4-2	TGTGCCAGCAGCCATTCCCAATACGGGGGGTTCTATTCACCCCTCCACTTT	CASSHSQYGGFYSPLHF
TRBJ1-1	.	.	TRBV7-9	TGTGCCAGCAACATAGAGGAGAAAGCTTTCTTT	CASNIEEKAFF
TRBJ2-7	once	.	TRBV10-2	TGCGCCAGCACCGATTTCTCAGGGGACGGAGTACCCTACGAGCAGTACTTC	CASTDFSGDGVPYEQYF
TRBJ1-2	.	.	TRBV5-1	TGCGCCAGCAGCTTGGGTTCAGGTGAAAACTATGGCTACACCTTC	CASSLGSGENYGYTF
TRBJ2-1	.	.	TRBV7-9	TGTGCCAGTGCTTTTGGGGGGCAGGGAGGGTCCTACAATGAGCAGTTCTTC	CASAFGGQGGSYNEQFF
TRBJ2-1	.	TRBD2	TRBV2	TGTGCCAGCAGGGTAGGACTAGCGGGGGGGGTAAATGAGCAGTTCTTC	CASRVGLAGGVNEQFF